One sample yielded the 32 T cell receptor beta chains listed below, sequenced in a study of cytomegalovirus exposure and HLA in healthy donors. It was with 60 Vbeta and 13 Jbeta primers that the PCR ran. Profiled with immunoSEQ multiplex PCR; TCRdb holds only in-frame clones, not every one. The sample records roughly 120,000 clones, 79% being singletons. The material sequenced was PBMCs. The receptors shown here come from a woman between 18 and 29 years old in good health and CMV-seropositive.

The J gene is TRBJ1-2, the V gene TRBV9; TRBD1 matches at 8 bases. Germline trimming cut 4 bases from V and 4 bases from J; bases unmatched to any gene: 6. The CDR3 has 14 amino acids. Per the germline V gene, CDR1 is SGDLS and CDR2 is YYNGEE. CDR3 in amino acids: CASSSRTGTYGYTF. The CDR3 DNA reads as TGTGCCAGCAGCTCCAGGACAGGGACCTATGGCTACACCTTC.

The J gene is TRBJ1-1, the V gene TRBV28; a possible D gene is TRBD1 (5 bases). The germline V gene encodes CDR1 MDHEN and CDR2 SYDVKM. The CDR3 has 12 residues. V was trimmed by 7 bases and J by 4 bases, leaving 10 bases between them. CDR3 DNA: TGTGCCAGCATGGGGGGGGTCACTGAAGCTTTCTTT. Its protein product is CASMGGVTEAFF.

This clone was counted a single time. This chain joins TRBV9 and TRBJ2-6; the D is unclear. Germline CDR1 is SGDLS and CDR2 is YYNGEE. CDR3 size: 15 residues. The ends were cut back, 1 base at V and 2 bases at J, with 7 bases in the middle. This CDR3 is CASSVREAGANVLTF. CDR3 nucleotides: TGTGCCAGCAGCGTAAGAGAGGCTGGGGCCAACGTCCTGACTTTC.

Of note for this clone: Other DNA sequences in this specimen translate into the identical CDR3. The rearrangement uses TRBV5-1 and TRBJ2-6, with D perhaps TRBD2 (5 bases). Per the germline V gene, CDR1 is SGHRS and CDR2 is YFSETQ. The CDR3 is 16 amino acids. Trimming left V 0 bases short and J 0 bases short, with 7 bases between. DNA of the CDR3: TGCGCCAGCAGCTTGGGAGGAGGCTCTGGGGCCAACGTCCTGACTTTC. Translation: CASSLGGGSGANVLTF.

The sample holds one count of this clone. CDR3 loop: CASSPGDRVYGYTF. Written as DNA, the CDR3 is TGTGCCAGCAGTCCTGGGGACAGGGTCTATGGCTACACCTTC. V is TRBV27 and J is TRBJ1-2, with 9 bases matching TRBD1. The CDR3 loop spans 14 amino acids. Germline V gene lookup returns CDR1 MNHEY and CDR2 SMNVEV (reference sequence). The V and J ends lost 5 bases and 4 bases, in that order; junction bases with no gene match: 5.

The V and J genes are TRBV2 and TRBJ2-1, with no clear D. V lost 9 bases, J lost 6 bases, and 12 bases lay in between. Per the germline V gene, CDR1 is SNHLY and CDR2 is FYNNEI. The CDR3 is 12 amino acids. CDR3 region: CASSRRLNEQFF. In DNA, the CDR3 is TGTGCCAGTTCAAGACGACTCAATGAGCAGTTCTTC.

This clone was picked up one time. The CDR3 nucleotides read TGTGCCTGGACAGGGGGATATGAGTCCTACGAGCAGTACTTC. It encodes CAWTGGYESYEQYF. This chain links TRBV30 with TRBJ2-7; 7 nucleotides align to TRBD1. This CDR3 comprises 14 residues. J gave up 1 base and V 4 bases, and 7 bases lay outside the gene matches. The V gene's germline CDR1 is GTSNPN and CDR2 SVGIG (reference sequence).

This chain joins TRBV11-1 and TRBJ2-5; TRBD1 agrees at 8 bases. Germline V gives CDR1 SGHAT, CDR2 FQDESV (reference sequence). CDR3 length equals 14 residues. V shed 4 bases and J 4 bases; nucleotides not matched to a gene: 5. The CDR3 coding sequence is TGTGCCAGCAGCTGGTCCCAGGGGGCAGAGACCCAGTACTTC. Residues: CASSWSQGAETQYF.

This sequence joins TRBV30 and TRBJ1-3; the D is unclear. The germline V gene has CDR1 GTSNPN and CDR2 SVGIG (reference sequence). Trimming pared 2 bases from V and 4 bases from J, leaving 6 bases between. The CDR3 is 12 residues long. The CDR3 loop is CAWSYEGNTIYF. The CDR3 nucleotides read TGTGCCTGGAGTTATGAGGGAAACACCATATATTTT.

The V and J genes are TRBV6-1 and TRBJ1-2; tentative D call: TRBD1 (5 bases). In germline, CDR1 is MNHNS, CDR2 SASEGT. Trimming left V 0 bases short and J 3 bases short, with 14 bases between. The CDR3 is made up of 16 amino acids. The CDR3 DNA sequence: TGTGCCAGCAGTGAAGCGCTACAGGAGATCTACTATGGCTACACCTTC. Amino acids: CASSEALQEIYYGYTF.

The CDR3 nucleotides read TGCGCCAGCAGCTTGGGGCCAGTCCTGGAGGGCACTGAAGCTTTCTTT. Its translation: CASSLGPVLEGTEAFF. The chain employs TRBV5-1 and TRBJ1-1; D remains unclear. The V end lost 0 bases, the J end lost 4 bases, and 16 bases lay between the germline ends. CDR3 length: 16 residues. Germline V gives CDR1 SGHRS, CDR2 YFSETQ.

The chain recombines TRBV27 with TRBJ2-3; 9 nucleotides agree with TRBD2. The V gene's germline CDR1 is MNHEY and CDR2 SMNVEV (reference sequence). The V and J ends lost 5 bases and 6 bases, in that order; junction bases with no gene match: 12. The CDR3 sequence is 16 residues long. The CDR3 here is CASSPRRLAAEDTQYF. CDR3 in DNA: TGTGCCAGCAGTCCTCGAAGACTAGCGGCAGAGGATACGCAGTATTTT.

Notes on this clone: Relative to the germline gene, one junction end is altered; a read error may explain this. The chain has TRBV7-9 and TRBJ1-1; D is undetermined. CDR1 is SEHNR and CDR2 is FQNEAQ in the germline V gene (reference sequence). The CDR3 loop spans 14 amino acids. Here the CDR3 DNA reads TGTTCCAGCACTCCCAACGCCGAGGGCACTGAAGCTTTCTTT. Its translation is CSSTPNAEGTEAFF.

V is TRBV4-1 and J is TRBJ1-2, with TRBD1 matching 7 bases. This CDR3 has 16 residues. Germline V gene sequence: CDR1 MGHRA, CDR2 YSYEKL. The J segment lost 4 bases and the V segment lost 5 bases, leaving 13 bases of the junction unmatched. The CDR3 is CASSDQTRDRAYGYTF. CDR3 in DNA: TGCGCCAGCAGCGATCAAACCCGAGACAGGGCCTATGGCTACACCTTC.

The rearrangement joins TRBV10-1 to TRBJ2-7; the D gene is possibly TRBD2 (5 bases). Trimming stripped 8 bases from V and 0 bases from J, with 8 bases between. The CDR3 extends over 12 amino acids. Germline V gene sequence: CDR1 WNHNN, CDR2 SYGVQD (reference sequence). CDR3 amino acids: CASRGSSYEQYF. The CDR3 DNA reads as TGCGCCAGCCGAGGGAGCTCCTACGAGCAGTACTTC.

The rearrangement links TRBV10-3 to TRBJ2-7; D is undetermined. The CDR3 consists of 12 residues. Trimming shortened V by 8 bases and J by 4 bases, and 12 bases separated the two germline ends. The germline gives CDR1 ENHRY, CDR2 SYGVKD. The CDR3 DNA follows: TGTGCCATCCGAAACCAGGTTTACGAGCAGTACTTC. The encoded protein is CAIRNQVYEQYF.

This chain connects TRBV30 to TRBJ1-2; TRBD1 might be the D (6 bases). Germline V gene lookup returns CDR1 GTSNPN and CDR2 SVGIG (reference sequence). The CDR3 length is 11 residues. Written as DNA, the CDR3 is TGTGGTGGGCGAAGGGGGTATGGCTACACCTTC. This sequence encodes CGGRRGYGYTF.

This clone has more than one count but fewer than ten. The genes are TRBV19 and TRBJ1-5; the D gene is possibly TRBD1 (5 bases). Per the germline V gene, CDR1 is LNHDA and CDR2 is SQIVND (reference sequence). V was trimmed by 3 bases and J by 7 bases, leaving 25 bases between them. The CDR3 runs 18 residues. CDR3 protein: CASSIGAPIGQGGQPQHF. In nucleotides, the CDR3 is TGTGCCAGTAGTATTGGGGCTCCTATCGGGCAGGGAGGACAGCCCCAGCATTTT.

This clone was seen only once. J is TRBJ2-7 and V is TRBV5-1; 7 bases line up with TRBD1. This CDR3 has 16 amino acids. Germline V lookup: CDR1 SGHRS, CDR2 YFSETQ. V lost 0 bases, J lost 6 bases, and 12 bases stayed unmatched. CDR3 in amino acids: CASSLGYSTGLGEQYF. CDR3 DNA sequence: TGCGCCAGCAGCTTGGGCTATTCGACAGGGCTCGGCGAGCAGTACTTC.

This chain uses TRBV7-3 with TRBJ1-1; maybe TRBD1 (6 bases). The V and J ends lost 5 bases and 5 bases respectively, with 21 bases between them. Looked up from germline, CDR1 is SGHTA and CDR2 is FQGTGA. This CDR3 has 16 residues. In DNA form, the CDR3 reads TGTGCCAGCAGCCCCGCACAGGGAGGGGAGAGGACTGAAGCTTTCTTT. It is translated as CASSPAQGGERTEAFF.

The chain joins TRBV12-5 to TRBJ1-1; no clear D gene. CDR1 LGHNT and CDR2 FRNRAP come from the germline V gene. The V end was cut by 0 bases, the J end by 0 bases, with 17 bases between. This CDR3 has 18 amino acids. The CDR3 sequence: CASGLVLRYWQLNTEAFF. In DNA form, the CDR3 reads TGTGCTAGTGGTTTGGTACTAAGATATTGGCAGTTGAACACTGAAGCTTTCTTT.

The chain couples TRBV5-1 to TRBJ1-2, with TRBD1 matching over 9 bases. Trimming cost V 4 bases and J 1 base; bases outside gene matches: 8. The CDR3 has 16 amino acids. Germline V gene data show CDR1 as SGHRS and CDR2 as YFSETQ. The CDR3 bases are TGCGCCAGCAGCCAATCTGTGACAGGGGGTAACTATGGCTACACCTTC. Residues: CASSQSVTGGNYGYTF.

The chain is built from TRBV9 and TRBJ2-7, with 10 bases that match TRBD1. CDR3 length: 16 residues. Germline assignment: CDR1 SGDLS and CDR2 YYNGEE. Trimming at V came to 0 bases and at J to 2 bases, leaving 5 bases not matched to a gene. The CDR3 region has the DNA TGTGCCAGCAGCGTAGCCCCGGGGACAGGGGCCTACGAGCAGTACTTC. It codes for CASSVAPGTGAYEQYF.

Points on this clone: Other DNA sequences of this sample code for an identical CDR3. The CDR3 loop is CASSGGQGYEQYF. The CDR3 DNA sequence: TGTGCCAGCAGCGGGGGACAGGGATACGAGCAGTACTTC. This sequence joins TRBV5-4 and TRBJ2-7, with 9 bases fitting TRBD1. V shed 4 bases, J shed 4 bases, and the junction held 3 bases outside the gene matches. The CDR3 has 13 residues. The V gene's germline CDR1 is SGHNT and CDR2 YYREEE (reference sequence).

This chain connects TRBV7-6 to TRBJ1-1; no clear D. V dropped 0 bases and J dropped 0 bases, with 5 bases sitting between them. This CDR3 has 14 residues. Germline loops: CDR1 SGHVS, CDR2 FNYEAQ. The CDR3 is CASSLAQVNTEAFF. CDR3 DNA: TGTGCCAGCAGCTTAGCGCAGGTGAACACTGAAGCTTTCTTT.

The chain recombines TRBV9 with TRBJ1-1, with no clear D. The CDR3 is 17 residues long. Trimming cost V 0 bases and J 1 base, with 16 bases left between them. Germline V CDR1 and CDR2: SGDLS, YYNGEE. The CDR3 protein is CASSVVPGGNSNTEAFF. CDR3 nucleotides: TGTGCCAGCAGCGTAGTTCCGGGAGGCAACTCGAACACTGAAGCTTTCTTT. Full variable domain (remainder filled in from reference TRBV9 and TRBJ1-1): DSGVTQTPKHLITATGQRVTLRCSPRSGDLSVYWYQQSLDQGLQFLIQYYNGEERAKGNILERFSAQQFPDLHSELNLSSLELGDSALYFCASSVVPGGNSNTEAFFGQGTRLTVV.

The chain combines TRBV5-1 with TRBJ2-3, with a weak D call TRBD1 (6 bases). The V and J ends lost 4 bases and 3 bases respectively, with 15 bases between them. Per the germline V gene, CDR1 is SGHRS and CDR2 is YFSETQ. The CDR3 consists of 15 residues. The CDR3 nucleotides read TGCGCCAGCAGCACCGGGCCCCAGGGGACAGATACGCAGTATTTT. Its protein product is CASSTGPQGTDTQYF.

This clone was observed a handful of times. The chain couples TRBV5-6 to TRBJ1-4; unclear D gene. Trimming stripped 4 bases from V and 4 bases from J, with 14 bases between. The CDR3 contains 15 residues. CDR1 and CDR2 (germline): SGHDT, YYEEEE. For the CDR3, the DNA is TGTGCCAGCAGCCCAACTGTGTCACTTAATGAAAAACTGTTTTTT. The encoded protein is CASSPTVSLNEKLFF.

This chain joins TRBV5-1 and TRBJ1-6; D unclear. This CDR3 comprises 16 residues. CDR1 and CDR2 (germline): SGHRS, YFSETQ. V was trimmed by 6 bases and J by 7 bases, leaving 20 bases between them. The CDR3 region is CASTNLEGGLNSPLHF. The CDR3 DNA sequence: TGCGCCAGCACCAACCTGGAGGGAGGGCTAAATTCACCCCTCCACTTT.

The rearrangement joins TRBV30 to TRBJ2-7; 9 positions match TRBD2. Germline V gene data show CDR1 as GTSNPN and CDR2 as SVGIG (reference sequence). V was clipped by 3 bases and J by 2 bases; unmatched bases: 2. The CDR3 has 13 residues. In nucleotides, the CDR3 is TGTGCCTGGAGAATAGCGGGGGCCTACGAGCAGTACTTC. This gives the protein CAWRIAGAYEQYF.

The chain couples TRBV5-1 to TRBJ2-4; D possibly corresponds to TRBD1 (6 bases). Trimming removed 3 bases from V and 0 bases from J, with 19 bases in between. Germline V gene lookup returns CDR1 SGHRS and CDR2 YFSETQ. CDR3 length equals 18 residues. CDR3 in DNA: TGCGCCAGCAGCTGGGTAGGACAGAGTCTTAAAGCCAAAAACATTCAGTACTTC. It encodes CASSWVGQSLKAKNIQYF.

This clone was seen a handful of times. The V and J genes are TRBV7-9 and TRBJ2-7; D is perhaps TRBD1 (6 bases). V was shortened by 2 bases and J by 6 bases, with 11 bases between the two germline ends. Germline V CDR1 and CDR2: SEHNR, FQNEAQ (reference sequence). This CDR3 region has 13 residues. As DNA, the CDR3 is TGTGCCAGCAGCTTATCAGGGGCCGGCGAGCAGTACTTC. Its translation is CASSLSGAGEQYF.